The rows below give T cell receptor beta chains drawn from one sample of a study of blood T cell repertoires in COVID-19. The data were produced by immunoSEQ multiplex PCR, yet TCRdb's version contains in-frame clones alone and is incomplete. The data contain roughly 230,000 clones, around 87% of them singletons. Material for sequencing was peripheral blood. These receptors were collected from a woman aged 55-69 years with COVID-19, enrolled during active disease. Each CDR3 is given with its conserved first and last residue. The order of the fields is clone size, J gene, D gene, V gene, CDR3 DNA, CDR3 protein. The D gene is left open where the match is weak. Where a row states a size, it is once, few, many or the class of an expanded clone; other rows omit it.

size: .
J: TRBJ1-1
D: TRBD1
V: TRBV19
DNA: TGTGCCAGTAGTGAGACAGGGGGCACTGAAGCTTTCTTT
CDR3: CASSETGGTEAFF

size: .
J: TRBJ1-2
D: TRBD1
V: TRBV19
DNA: TGTGCCAGTAGAACGGACAGGCTGCCTGGGTATGGCTACACCTTC
CDR3: CASRTDRLPGYGYTF

size: .
J: TRBJ1-6
D: .
V: TRBV4-2
DNA: TGTGCCAGCAGCCAAGATTCAGGCAGGGAGGACTCACCCCTCCACTTT
CDR3: CASSQDSGREDSPLHF

size: .
J: TRBJ1-2
D: .
V: TRBV12-3/TRBV12-4
DNA: TGTGCCAGCAGCCTGATTATAGGCGGCGGCTACACCTTC
CDR3: CASSLIIGGGYTF

size: .
J: TRBJ1-2
D: .
V: TRBV6-1
DNA: TGTGCCAGCAGTGAAGCGCGCGCATCAGGGGCGAATGGCTACACCTTC
CDR3: CASSEARASGANGYTF

size: .
J: TRBJ2-7
D: TRBD1
V: TRBV19
DNA: TGTGCCAGTAGTATATTCGGACAGGTAGACGAGCAGTACTTC
CDR3: CASSIFGQVDEQYF

size: .
J: TRBJ1-2
D: TRBD1
V: TRBV7-9
DNA: TGTGCCAGCAGCCCCGAGCGGGGACAGGGGGCTAACTATGGCTACACCTTC
CDR3: CASSPERGQGANYGYTF

size: .
J: TRBJ1-5
D: TRBD1
V: TRBV3-1/TRBV3-2
DNA: TGTGCCAGCAGCCACACAGGGGACGGTAGCAATCAGCCCCAGCATTTT
CDR3: CASSHTGDGSNQPQHF

size: .
J: TRBJ1-6
D: .
V: TRBV5-5
DNA: TGTGCCAGCAGCTTGAGGGGCGATTCACCCCTCCACTTT
CDR3: CASSLRGDSPLHF

size: .
J: TRBJ1-1
D: .
V: TRBV14
DNA: TGTGCCAGCAGCCTCTACAGGGAATCCACTGAAGCTTTCTTT
CDR3: CASSLYRESTEAFF

size: .
J: TRBJ1-2
D: TRBD1
V: TRBV2
DNA: TGTGCCAGCCAGGGACAGGGGTATGGCTACACCTTC
CDR3: CASQGQGYGYTF

size: .
J: TRBJ2-1
D: .
V: TRBV6-5
DNA: TGTGCCAGCAGTAGAGACAGAGACAATGAGCAGTTCTTC
CDR3: CASSRDRDNEQFF

size: .
J: TRBJ1-2
D: .
V: TRBV11-2
DNA: TGTGCCAGCAGCTTATATACTCGGGGAGGCCATGGCTACACCTTC
CDR3: CASSLYTRGGHGYTF

size: .
J: TRBJ1-2
D: .
V: TRBV6-5
DNA: TGTGCCAGCAGTTACAGCAGGGCCTGGGGCTACACCTTC
CDR3: CASSYSRAWGYTF

size: .
J: TRBJ2-3
D: .
V: TRBV6-5
DNA: TGTGCCAGCAAACGTGGGCCAGATACGCAGTATTTT
CDR3: CASKRGPDTQYF

size: .
J: TRBJ2-3
D: TRBD2
V: TRBV3-1/TRBV3-2
DNA: TGTGCCAGCAGCCGCCTGGGGGAGGGTACGCAGTATTTT
CDR3: CASSRLGEGTQYF

size: .
J: TRBJ1-5
D: .
V: TRBV30
DNA: TGTGCCTGGGGGGGAGAATATCAGCCCCAGCATTTT
CDR3: CAWGGEYQPQHF

size: once
J: TRBJ1-6
D: TRBD1
V: TRBV27
DNA: TGTGCCAGCAGTTTTATTGGGACAGGGCGTTCTTCACCCCTCCACTTT
CDR3: CASSFIGTGRSSPLHF

size: .
J: TRBJ2-3
D: .
V: TRBV7-3
DNA: TGTGCCAGCAGCTACCGGGAAGATACGCAGTATTTT
CDR3: CASSYREDTQYF

size: few
J: TRBJ2-1
D: TRBD2
V: TRBV7-9
DNA: TGTGCCAGCAGTCTTGGAGAAAGCGGGGTCAATGAGCAGTTCTTC
CDR3: CASSLGESGVNEQFF

size: .
J: TRBJ2-4
D: TRBD2
V: TRBV7-9
DNA: TGTGCCAGCAGCCCGAGAAGCGGGGGGGCGGGGAACATTCAGTACTTC
CDR3: CASSPRSGGAGNIQYF

size: .
J: TRBJ1-6
D: .
V: TRBV6-1
DNA: TGTGCCAGCAGTGACAGTCCGACAGAATCACCCCTCCACTTT
CDR3: CASSDSPTESPLHF

size: .
J: TRBJ1-4
D: .
V: TRBV7-9
DNA: TGTGCCAGCAGCTTAGTGGCGGTATGGCAGCCTAATGAAAAACTGTTTTTT
CDR3: CASSLVAVWQPNEKLFF

size: .
J: TRBJ2-7
D: TRBD2
V: TRBV6-2/TRBV6-3
DNA: TGTGCCAGCAGCCGGACTAGCGGGGGGTCCTACGAGCAGTACTTC
CDR3: CASSRTSGGSYEQYF